These 10 T cell receptor beta chains came from one sample sequenced in a study of T cell repertoires in cytomegalovirus infection. Antigen specificity for these receptors is unknown. In TCRdb, the reads were re-called with MiXCR into one record per CDR3 protein. The data show around 900,000 distinct CDR3 sequences, with approximately 31% seen just once and about an eighth held by the top ten. The sequencing here drew on cultured CD8+ T cells from PBMCs, taken from culture after CMV antigen stimulation. The receptors shown here come from a human donor in good health (CMV status not recorded). Some clones in this sample may be carry-over from other donors' samples.

The CDR3 reads CASSHEPGLIYNEQFF. The CDR3 DNA sequence: TGTGCCAGCAGCCATGAGCCGGGACTAATCTACAATGAGCAGTTCTTC. The V gene is TRBV7-6, the J gene TRBJ2-1; 7 bases align to TRBD2. CDR1 SGHVS and CDR2 FNYEAQ come from the germline V gene. V trimming: 5 bases; J trimming: 3 bases; junction bases outside the gene matches: 10. This CDR3 is built from 16 residues.

The V gene is TRBV5-4, the J gene TRBJ1-2; the match to TRBD1 covers 7 bases. The CDR3 is made up of 14 amino acids. CDR1 SGHNT and CDR2 YYREEE come from the germline V gene (reference sequence). V lost 4 bases to trimming and J lost 5 bases; unmatched junction nucleotides: 8. CDR3 sequence: CASSAEGTAYGYTF. The CDR3 nucleotides are TGTGCCAGCAGCGCAGAGGGGACAGCTTATGGCTACACCTTC.

V usage is TRBV10-3 and J usage is TRBJ1-2, with D unresolved. There are 11 residues in the CDR3. Between the trimmed V and J ends, which lost 6 bases and 5 bases, there was a span of 7 bases. CDR1 is ENHRY and CDR2 is SYGVKD in the germline V gene. This CDR3 reads CAIRGLYGYTF. In nucleotides, the CDR3 is TGTGCCATCAGGGGGTTGTATGGCTACACCTTC.

Regarding this clonotype: A read error is possible here, since a much larger clone lies one base away. The V call is TRBV7-8, the J call TRBJ1-4, with 10 nucleotides matching TRBD1. CDR1 and CDR2 from the germline V gene are SGHVS and FQNEAQ. This CDR3 is 15 amino acids long. The ends lost 10 bases at V and 7 bases at J; junction bases unmatched: 12. The CDR3 region is CANRAGTGDGEKLFF. The CDR3 nucleotides are TGTGCCAACAGAGCAGGGACAGGGGATGGTGAAAAACTGTTTTTT.

The genes are TRBV18 and TRBJ2-2; 7 bases agree with TRBD2. After removal of 8 bases from V and 3 bases from J, the junction contained 9 bases not matched to a gene. The germline gives CDR1 KGHSH, CDR2 LQKENI. This CDR3 comprises 15 residues. The CDR3 region has the DNA TGTGCCAGCAACGTCCGGGACTACTACACCGGGGAGCTGTTTTTT. It specifies CASNVRDYYTGELFF.

As regards this clonotype: At one end, the junction sequence differs from germline, possibly due to a read error. V gene TRBV7-2 combines with J gene TRBJ2-5; D gene ambiguous. There are 11 residues in the CDR3. Germline loops: CDR1 SGHTA, CDR2 FQGNSA. CDR3 residues: CANSQRETQYF. The CDR3 DNA reads as TGTGCCAACAGCCAACGGGAGACCCAGTACTTC.

The genes are TRBV27 and TRBJ2-2; D not resolved. This CDR3 is built from 11 residues. Germline loops: CDR1 MNHEY, CDR2 SMNVEV (reference sequence). V lost 10 bases to trimming and J lost 3 bases, with 6 bases between them. The CDR3 nucleotides read TGTGCCACCTCATACACCGGGGAGCTGTTTTTT. Translation gives CATSYTGELFF.

The rearrangement joins TRBV7-9 to TRBJ2-1; D call uncertain. Germline CDR1 SEHNR, CDR2 FQNEAQ (reference sequence). Deletions cut 4 bases from V and 9 bases from J, with 16 bases between. This CDR3 comprises 14 residues. CDR3 sequence (DNA): TGTGCCAGCAGCTCCCGAGTTACGCAGCGTGAGCAGTTCTTC. Translation gives CASSSRVTQREQFF.

V gene TRBV10-2 combines with J gene TRBJ2-3, with 9 bases lining up with TRBD2. This CDR3 has 15 residues. From germline, CDR1 is WSHSY and CDR2 SAAADI. Losses at the gene ends were 5 bases for V and 4 bases for J; bases not matched to a gene: 7. DNA of the CDR3: TGCGCCAGCAGTATAGAGGCTAGCGGGGCAGATACGCAGTATTTT. Amino acid sequence: CASSIEASGADTQYF.

This clonotype has just one count. The V call is TRBV4-2, the J call TRBJ1-2; D is unclear. V was clipped by 4 bases and J by 2 bases, with 11 bases between them. Per the germline V gene, CDR1 is LGHNA and CDR2 is YNFKEQ. The CDR3 contains 14 residues. This CDR3 is CASSRGLTNYGYTF. The CDR3 DNA reads TGTGCCAGCAGCCGCGGACTGACAAACTATGGCTACACCTTC.